The present TCR beta chain was sequenced within a study of T cell changes during pregnancy in multiple sclerosis. The CDR3 has 14 amino acids. In germline, CDR1 is MDHEN, CDR2 SYDVKM. The J segment lost 2 bases and the V segment lost 4 bases, leaving 3 bases of the junction unmatched. Data came from immunoSEQ multiplex PCR; TCRdb stores just in-frame clones and leaves some out. Here the sample spans approximately 80,000 clones, 94% being singletons. The chain couples TRBV28 to TRBJ2-3; 7 bases match TRBD2. The source is a female donor in good health, enrolled as a control in a pregnancy study. The sequenced sample was peripheral blood, obtained in the second trimester of pregnancy. In DNA form, the CDR3 reads TGTGCCAGCAGTTCTGGGACTACCACAGATACGCAGTATTTT. Residues: CASSSGTTTDTQYF.